This T cell receptor beta chain is drawn from a study of T cell responses to AZD1222 COVID-19 vaccine. Overall study context: Second-dose intervals of approximately 4 or approximately 12 weeks were pooled.

The study, taken as a whole, reports: CD4 TCRs covered the whole spike, strongest at regions 160-218 and 743-854. Baseline serology detected seropositivity in only a handful of AZD1222 recipients. Of spike-specific TCRs, nearly half reportedly target regions left unmutated in variants.

The CDR3 totals 12 residues. Germline loops: CDR1 LNHDA, CDR2 SQIVND (reference sequence). V was shortened by 7 bases and J by 2 bases, with 8 bases between the two germline ends. About this clone: Antigen specificity is unknown.

Clones were sequenced by immunoSEQ multiplex PCR, and TCRdb holds only the in-frame ones, with some missing. The sample has about 130,000 clones; around 90% are singletons. The sequences come from peripheral blood, collected on day 0 of AZD1222 vaccination. The chain is built from TRBV19 and TRBJ1-1; D not resolved. The TCR was taken from an adult in good health. The CDR3 sequence is CASKDLNTEAFF. CDR3 in DNA: TGTGCCAGTAAGGACCTAAACACTGAAGCTTTCTTT. Based on the CDR3 plus reference TRBV19 and TRBJ1-1, the full variable domain is DGGITQSPKYLFRKEGQNVTLSCEQNLNHDAMYWYRQDPGQGLRLIYYSQIVNDFQKGDIAEGYSVSREKKESFPLTVTSAQKNPTAFYLCASKDLNTEAFFGQGTRLTVV.